These 29 T cell receptor beta chains originate from one sample sequenced in a study of T cell responses to AZD1222 COVID-19 vaccine. TCRdb's table, derived via immunoSEQ multiplex PCR, lists solely in-frame clones and lacks some. The repertoire consists of roughly 150,000 clones, with 85% to 95% occurring once and the leading ten covering roughly 5%. The starting material was peripheral blood, obtained on day 0 of AZD1222 vaccination. The receptors were gathered from an adult in good health.

This sequence joins TRBV11-2 and TRBJ2-3, with a possible D match to TRBD2 (5 bases). V lost 6 bases and J lost 2, with 9 bases in between. Germline CDR1 is SGHAT and CDR2 is FQNNGV. The CDR3 covers 13 residues. The CDR3, as DNA: TGTGCCAGCAGGAGCGGCCTCACAGATACGCAGTATTTT. Protein: CASRSGLTDTQYF. Complete variable domain (other parts from reference TRBV11-2 and TRBJ2-3): EAGVAQSPRYKIIEKRQSVAFWCNPISGHATLYWYQQILGQGPKLLIQFQNNGVVDDSQLPKDRFSAERLKGVDSTLKIQPAKLEDSAVYLCASRSGLTDTQYFGPGTRLTVL.

This sequence joins TRBV12-3 or TRBV12-4 and TRBJ1-2, with a possible D match to TRBD1 (6 bases). Trimming cost V 6 bases and J 3 bases, with 11 bases left between them. The CDR3 covers 13 residues. The CDR3 protein is CASSPTGYYGYTF. The CDR3 bases are TGTGCCAGCAGCCCGACAGGATACTATGGCTACACCTTC.

The DNA of the CDR3 is TGTGCCAGCAGCCAAGCGGGGGAGCCCCTCCTCTACGAGCAGTACTTC. Encoded protein: CASSQAGEPLLYEQYF. The rearrangement uses TRBV4-2 and TRBJ2-7; tentatively, D is TRBD2 (6 bases). This CDR3 contains 16 residues. Germline CDR1 and CDR2: LGHNA and YNFKEQ. V was shortened by 1 base and J by 3 bases, with 16 bases between the two germline ends.

This sequence joins TRBV6-5 and TRBJ2-7; D gene ambiguous. The CDR3 consists of 13 residues. The germline CDR1 and CDR2 sequences are MNHEY and SVGAGI. Trimming took 6 bases from V and 6 from J, leaving 15 bases between them. The CDR3 DNA sequence: TGTGCCAGCAGGCCAAGTGGGTGGGGCGAGCAGTACTTC. It specifies CASRPSGWGEQYF.

This rearrangement joins TRBV6-5 to TRBJ1-2; 8 bases are shared with TRBD1. Trimming took 4 bases from V and 7 from J; bases not matched to a gene: 8. From germline, CDR1 is MNHEY and CDR2 SVGAGI. This CDR3 has 14 amino acids. In nucleotides, the CDR3 is TGTGCCAGCAGTTTGGACAGGGAGCTTATTGGCTACACCTTC. Its translation is CASSLDRELIGYTF.

The chain uses TRBV19 and TRBJ1-4; a possible D gene is TRBD1 (5 bases). Germline V gene data show CDR1 as LNHDA and CDR2 as SQIVND (reference sequence). V lost 4 bases to trimming and J lost 6 bases, with 9 bases between them. The CDR3 covers 13 residues. CDR3 sequence reads: CASSTGSDEKLFF. CDR3 sequence (DNA): TGTGCCAGTAGTACAGGGTCAGATGAAAAACTGTTTTTT. The whole variable domain, remainder taken from reference TRBV19 and TRBJ1-4, is DGGITQSPKYLFRKEGQNVTLSCEQNLNHDAMYWYRQDPGQGLRLIYYSQIVNDFQKGDIAEGYSVSREKKESFPLTVTSAQKNPTAFYLCASSTGSDEKLFFGSGTQLSVL.

This chain connects TRBV5-1 to TRBJ1-1, with 7 bases identical to TRBD1. Germline CDR1 reads SGHRS; CDR2 reads YFSETQ. This CDR3 is 14 amino acids long. J was trimmed by 8 bases and V by 4 bases; bases with no gene match: 11. CDR3 DNA sequence: TGCGCCAGCAGCCTGAGGCCCGGGACAGTCGAAGCTTTCTTT. It encodes CASSLRPGTVEAFF.

The chain has TRBV7-9 and TRBJ2-7, with TRBD2 as a possible D gene (5 bases). V gave up 2 bases and J gave up 3 bases, with 11 bases separating them. CDR1 is SEHNR and CDR2 is FQNEAQ in the germline V gene (reference sequence). CDR3 size: 14 residues. Written as DNA, the CDR3 is TGTGCCAGCAGCTTAACGGTGGAGGACTACGAGCAGTACTTC. Its translation is CASSLTVEDYEQYF. The full variable domain, its missing parts supplied by reference TRBV7-9 and TRBJ2-7, is DTGVSQNPRHKITKRGQNVTFRCDPISEHNRLYWYRQTLGQGPEFLTYFQNEAQLEKSRLLSDRFSAERPKGSFSTLEIQRTEQGDSAMYLCASSLTVEDYEQYFGPGTRLTVT.

The CDR3 DNA is TGCGCCAGCAGCTTCACGGACAGAAACACCGGGGAGCTGTTTTTT. Amino acids: CASSFTDRNTGELFF. The chain joins TRBV5-1 to TRBJ2-2, with D maybe TRBD1 (6 bases). The CDR3 runs to 15 residues. The V and J ends lost 2 bases and 2 bases respectively, with 10 bases between them. Germline V lookup: CDR1 SGHRS, CDR2 YFSETQ. Using reference TRBV5-1 and TRBJ2-2 for the parts outside the CDR3, the full variable domain is KAGVTQTPRYLIKTRGQQVTLSCSPISGHRSVSWYQQTPGQGLQFLFEYFSETQRNKGNFPGRFSGRQFSNSRSEMNVSTLELGDSALYLCASSFTDRNTGELFFGEGSRLTVL.

The rearrangement uses TRBV7-2 and TRBJ1-2; D not certain. Per germline, CDR1 SGHTA and CDR2 FQGNSA. The CDR3 runs to 15 residues. The V and J ends lost 1 base and 6 bases respectively, with 15 bases between them. Here the CDR3 reads CASSLEVHSADGYTF. CDR3 sequence (DNA): TGTGCCAGCAGCTTAGAGGTCCACAGTGCCGATGGCTACACCTTC.

Here the CDR3 DNA reads TGTGCCAGCAGCGCCCTGGGGGGGGACTATGGCTACACCTTC. Protein product: CASSALGGDYGYTF. This chain connects TRBV7-9 to TRBJ1-2; possible D gene TRBD1, 5 bases. The V end lost 5 bases, the J end lost 3 bases, and 13 bases lay between the germline ends. The CDR3 extends over 14 amino acids. Germline lookup yields CDR1 SEHNR and CDR2 FQNEAQ (reference sequence).

CDR3 loop: CAISESKVGAEAFF. CDR3 nucleotides: TGTGCCATCAGTGAGTCAAAGGTGGGGGCAGAAGCTTTCTTT. This chain uses TRBV10-3 with TRBJ1-1; D might be TRBD1 (6 bases). The CDR3 has 14 amino acids. V lost 0 bases to trimming and J lost 8 bases, with 13 bases between them. Germline CDR1 is ENHRY and CDR2 is SYGVKD.

This clone was detected only once. The rearrangement joins TRBV10-3 to TRBJ1-2, with D possibly being TRBD1 (6 bases). The CDR3 has 15 residues. Germline CDR1 ENHRY, CDR2 SYGVKD. V was trimmed by 4 bases and J by 6 bases, leaving 18 bases between them. The CDR3 is CAISAKGGLDNGYTF. CDR3 bases: TGTGCCATCAGTGCCAAAGGGGGGCTGGACAATGGCTACACCTTC.

The chain employs TRBV4-3 and TRBJ1-3; no definite D call. Trimming removed 0 bases from V and 3 bases from J, with 3 bases in between. Germline loops: CDR1 LGHNA, CDR2 YSLEER. CDR3 length equals 13 residues. The CDR3 DNA follows: TGCGCCAGCAGCCAAGAGCGTGGAAACACCATATATTTT. It specifies CASSQERGNTIYF.

The V gene is TRBV5-1, the J gene TRBJ2-5, with 8 bases lining up with TRBD2. This CDR3 has 15 residues. Germline assignment: CDR1 SGHRS and CDR2 YFSETQ. Germline trimming cut 4 bases from V and 3 bases from J; bases unmatched to any gene: 8. This CDR3 is CASSPRGGQEETQYF. DNA of the CDR3: TGCGCCAGCAGCCCTCGCGGGGGGCAGGAAGAGACCCAGTACTTC.

The genes are TRBV6-2 or TRBV6-3 and TRBJ1-5; TRBD1 is a possible D gene (6 bases). Germline CDR1 is MNHEY and CDR2 is SVGEGT. Trimming shortened V by 6 bases and J by 7 bases, and 19 bases separated the two germline ends. The length of the CDR3 is 15 residues. This CDR3 reads CASSDPGGGQQPQHF. The DNA of the CDR3 is TGTGCCAGCAGCGACCCTGGGGGGGGCCAACAGCCCCAGCATTTT.

This clone has just one count. This chain joins TRBV6-5 and TRBJ2-5, with TRBD2 as a possible D gene (5 bases). The CDR3 has 14 amino acids. The germline gives CDR1 MNHEY, CDR2 SVGAGI. V was shortened by 2 bases and J by 1 base, with 8 bases between the two germline ends. For the CDR3, the DNA is TGTGCCAGCAGTTACGGAGGATCCCAAGAGACCCAGTACTTC. Translation gives CASSYGGSQETQYF.

This rearrangement joins TRBV2 to TRBJ2-7; 13 bases line up with TRBD2. The CDR3 totals 14 residues. Germline CDR1 reads SNHLY; CDR2 reads FYNNEI. V was pared by 4 bases and J by 3 bases, with 0 bases of the junction left unmatched. The CDR3 loop is CASSGLAGGYEQYF. CDR3 coding DNA: TGTGCCAGCAGTGGACTAGCGGGGGGCTACGAGCAGTACTTC.

This chain connects TRBV4-3 to TRBJ2-7; D ambiguous. The V and J ends lost 4 bases and 3 bases respectively, with 16 bases between them. The V gene's germline CDR1 is LGHNA and CDR2 YSLEER. The CDR3 length is 15 residues. The CDR3 DNA sequence: TGCGCCAGCAGCCGCCAAGACCTAGGAAACTACGAGCAGTACTTC. It yields the protein CASSRQDLGNYEQYF.

To note about this clone: The junction and the germline gene differ at one end; a read error may be behind it. The V and J genes are TRBV7-7 and TRBJ2-7, with D perhaps matching TRBD1 (5 bases). Germline V gene sequence: CDR1 SSHAT, CDR2 FNYEAQ (reference sequence). This CDR3 spans 17 amino acids. CDR3 residues: CASSLASPQGKPHEQYF. CDR3 in DNA: TGTGCTAGCAGCTTAGCTTCTCCCCAGGGAAAACCACACGAGCAGTACTTC. Supplemented by reference TRBV7-7 and TRBJ2-7, the full variable domain reads GAGVSQSPRYKVTKRGQDVTLRCDPISSHATLYWYQQALGQGPEFLTYFNYEAQPDKSGLPSDRFSAERPEGSISTLTIQRTEQRDSAMYRCASSLASPQGKPHEQYFGPGTRLTVT.

J is TRBJ1-5 and V is TRBV7-2; D is uncertain. The germline V gene has CDR1 SGHTA and CDR2 FQGNSA. The V end was cut by 0 bases, the J end by 9 bases, with 6 bases between. This CDR3 has 12 residues. The CDR3 coding sequence is TGTGCCAGCAGCTTAGCAGCCGGGCCCCAGCATTTT. Residues: CASSLAAGPQHF.

The chain links TRBV12-3 or TRBV12-4 to TRBJ1-1; 8 nucleotides agree with TRBD1. V shed 6 bases, J shed 5 bases, and the junction held 2 bases outside the gene matches. The CDR3 covers 12 residues. CDR3 sequence reads: CASSWTGTEAFF. The CDR3 DNA is TGTGCCAGCAGCTGGACAGGGACTGAAGCTTTCTTT.

V is TRBV5-4 and J is TRBJ2-1; weak D call: TRBD2 (6 bases). There are 14 residues in the CDR3. V was pared by 1 base and J by 7 bases, with 12 bases between. Germline V CDR1 and CDR2: SGHNT, YYREEE (reference sequence). The CDR3 bases are TGTGCCAGCAGCTTGTTACTAGCAGCAAATGAGCAGTTCTTC. Encoded protein: CASSLLLAANEQFF.

This rearrangement joins TRBV5-1 to TRBJ2-7, with 7 nucleotides matching TRBD2. CDR1 is SGHRS and CDR2 is YFSETQ in the germline V gene. CDR3 length: 15 residues. The V and J ends lost 2 bases and 0 bases, in that order; junction bases with no gene match: 5. CDR3 sequence: CASSLAGSPSYEQYF. CDR3 coding DNA: TGCGCCAGCAGCTTAGCGGGATCCCCCTCCTACGAGCAGTACTTC.

The chain has TRBV7-2 and TRBJ2-6; D perhaps matches TRBD1 (5 bases). The CDR3 has 16 amino acids. Germline CDR1 is SGHTA and CDR2 is FQGNSA. V was cut by 5 bases and J by 0 bases, with 11 bases left in between. CDR3: CASSPQAGSGANVLTF. The CDR3 coding sequence is TGTGCCAGCAGCCCACAGGCTGGCTCTGGGGCCAACGTCCTGACTTTC.

The chain links TRBV18 to TRBJ2-7, with D unresolved. The CDR3 covers 14 residues. The V end was cut by 0 bases, the J end by 3 bases, with 9 bases between. Germline V CDR1 and CDR2: KGHSH, LQKENI. CDR3 in amino acids: CASSPPAGIYEQYF. The CDR3 nucleotides are TGTGCCAGCTCACCACCGGCAGGAATCTACGAGCAGTACTTC.

The rearrangement joins TRBV18 to TRBJ2-1; D is possibly TRBD2 (7 bases). This CDR3 spans 15 amino acids. V was trimmed by 1 base and J by 7 bases, leaving 14 bases between them. Germline CDR1 is KGHSH and CDR2 is LQKENI. CDR3 sequence: CASSPRLAGANEQFF. DNA for the CDR3: TGTGCCAGCTCACCACGACTAGCAGGGGCGAATGAGCAGTTCTTC. Based on the CDR3 plus reference TRBV18 and TRBJ2-1, the full variable domain is NAGVMQNPRHLVRRRGQEARLRCSPMKGHSHVYWYRQLPEEGLKFMVYLQKENIIDESGMPKERFSAEFPKEGPSILRIQQVVRGDSAAYFCASSPRLAGANEQFFGPGTRLTVL.

This rearrangement joins TRBV7-2 to TRBJ1-1; 8 nucleotides align to TRBD1. CDR3 length: 16 amino acids. J was trimmed by 7 bases and V by 5 bases; bases with no gene match: 15. Germline CDR1 reads SGHTA; CDR2 reads FQGNSA. The CDR3 loop is CASSIRTGYNPYEAFF. In DNA form, the CDR3 reads TGTGCCAGCAGCATTAGGACAGGGTATAATCCTTATGAAGCTTTCTTT.

In the case of this clone: The junction departs from the called germline gene at one end, perhaps through a read error. The V call is TRBV4-1, the J call TRBJ2-7; 8 bases align to TRBD1. The CDR3 length is 15 residues. In germline, CDR1 is MGHRA, CDR2 YSYEKL. The CDR3 DNA is TGCGCCAGCAGCCAAGCCAACTCGTCCCCGGGACAGGTTCATTTC. It encodes CASSQANSSPGQVHF.